One sample yielded the 22 T cell receptor beta chains listed below, sequenced in a study of T cells in Graves' hyperthyroidism and ophthalmopathy. Using RNA transcripts as the source, TCR beta CDR3 regions were amplified. The HTBI primer set was used in a first-round RT-PCR of the TCR CDR3. TCRdb re-analysed the multiplex PCR reads in MiXCR, keeping a single row per CDR3 protein. The table records 550,000 to 700,000 distinct CDR3 sequences, more than 45% of them present only once. The sample was peripheral blood or thyroid tissue (not recorded which). The receptor set was obtained from an adult woman with Graves' disease, either hyperthyroidism or ophthalmopathy (not recorded which).

V is TRBV10-3 and J is TRBJ2-3; D might be TRBD1 or TRBD2, each matching 5 bases. Per the germline V gene, CDR1 is ENHRY and CDR2 is SYGVKD. The germline V and J ends were trimmed by 2 bases and 4 bases, with 10 bases remaining between them. This CDR3 spans 14 amino acids. CDR3 sequence (DNA): TGTGCCATCAGTGAGGGGGGTGCCGCAGATACGCAGTATTTT. Its protein product is CAISEGGAADTQYF.

The rearrangement links TRBV5-1 to TRBJ1-5, with 9 positions matching TRBD1. Germline loops: CDR1 SGHRS, CDR2 YFSETQ. The CDR3 sequence is 14 residues long. Trimming at V came to 6 bases and at J to 11 bases, leaving 12 bases not matched to a gene. CDR3: CASTSGQGLETQHF. For the CDR3, the DNA is TGCGCCAGCACCTCAGGACAGGGGTTGGAGACCCAGCATTTT.

The chain joins TRBV12-3 or TRBV12-4 to TRBJ1-2, with a possible D match to TRBD1 (6 bases). The CDR3 totals 13 residues. Trimming pared 5 bases from V and 7 bases from J, leaving 14 bases between. CDR3 sequence: CASSADRPTGYTF. The CDR3 region has the DNA TGTGCCAGCAGTGCGGACAGACCCACTGGCTACACCTTC.

The V and J genes are TRBV11-3 and TRBJ2-5, with D possibly being TRBD1 (6 bases). Trimming removed 5 bases at V and 5 bases at J, with 18 bases between. The CDR3 totals 15 residues. In germline, CDR1 is SGHNT, CDR2 YENEEA. As DNA, the CDR3 is TGTGCCAGCAGCCCCCGGCAGGGGATGATGGAGACCCAGTACTTC. Its protein product is CASSPRQGMMETQYF.

In its sample, this clonotype was seen many times. The chain links TRBV6-5 to TRBJ2-2; a weak D match, TRBD1 (6 bases). The germline V gene has CDR1 MNHEY and CDR2 SVGAGI. V was cut by 5 bases and J by 8 bases, with 12 bases left in between. CDR3 length equals 13 residues. CDR3 DNA sequence: TGTGCCAGCAGTGCTACAGGGTCTGGGGAGCTGTTTTTT. Translating it yields CASSATGSGELFF.

The chain links TRBV7-9 to TRBJ2-5; D is perhaps TRBD1 or TRBD2 (5 bases each). The germline gives CDR1 SEHNR, CDR2 FQNEAQ (reference sequence). CDR3 length: 14 amino acids. The V end was cut by 5 bases, the J end by 1 base, with 11 bases between. The chain's CDR3 is CASSTEGTQETQYF. In DNA form, the CDR3 reads TGTGCCAGCAGCACCGAGGGGACCCAAGAGACCCAGTACTTC.

The rearrangement links TRBV6-5 to TRBJ2-5; TRBD1 or TRBD2 may be the D gene (7 bases each). Trimming took off 7 bases at V and 9 bases at J, with 18 bases between the two ends. Looked up from germline, CDR1 is MNHEY and CDR2 is SVGAGI. The CDR3 covers 13 residues. CDR3 coding DNA: TGTGCCAGCACCCGACAGGGAGGGCAGCCCCAGTACTTC. It encodes CASTRQGGQPQYF.

With regard to this clonotype: No conserved phenylalanine or tryptophan ends this CDR3, so it is likely a read error. Because the CDR3's place on the DNA is in doubt, the DNA is left out and the CDR3 is given as listed by TCRdb. This chain links TRBV6-5 with TRBJ2-7; the table's TRBD1 call for D was not verified on the DNA. The length of the CDR3 is 8 amino acids, counting both ends. Germline lookup yields CDR1 MNHEY and CDR2 SVGAGI. CDR3 region: CASRRDRG.

This clonotype has a count of ten or more. The chain uses TRBV4-1 and TRBJ2-7; D possibly corresponds to TRBD1 (6 bases). The germline V gene has CDR1 MGHRA and CDR2 YSYEKL. V was cut by 0 bases and J by 5 bases, with 14 bases left in between. The CDR3 is 15 amino acids. CDR3 protein: CASSQDPAGDHEQYF. The CDR3 DNA follows: TGCGCCAGCAGCCAAGATCCGGCAGGGGACCACGAGCAGTACTTC.

This clonotype has more than one count but fewer than ten. The chain carries TRBV29-1 and TRBJ1-3; D not certain. V lost 3 bases and J 7 bases, leaving 7 bases between the germline ends. From germline, CDR1 is SQVTM and CDR2 ANQGSEA. The CDR3 contains 11 residues. The CDR3 DNA reads TGCAGCGTTGATTATGTGAACACCATATATTTT. Translation gives CSVDYVNTIYF.

This clonotype has just a few counts. The chain joins TRBV6-4 to TRBJ1-1, with a weak D call TRBD1 (6 bases). This CDR3 is 16 amino acids long. V shed 5 bases and J shed 0 bases, with 16 bases lying between them. CDR1 and CDR2 (germline): MRHNA, SNTAGT. CDR3 in DNA: TGTGCCAGCAGTTCCCTTCCGGGGGACATGAACACTGAAGCTTTCTTT. This gives the protein CASSSLPGDMNTEAFF.

The gene calls are TRBV2 and TRBJ2-2; 11 bases align to TRBD1. The CDR3 has 15 amino acids. Germline lookup yields CDR1 SNHLY and CDR2 FYNNEI. V was clipped by 8 bases and J by 10 bases; unmatched bases: 12. The CDR3: CASAGGTGGLVELFF. Written as DNA, the CDR3 is TGTGCCAGCGCTGGGGGGACAGGGGGTTTGGTGGAGCTGTTTTTT.

The gene calls are TRBV2 and TRBJ1-2, with D unclear. Germline lookup yields CDR1 SNHLY and CDR2 FYNNEI. V was cut by 0 bases and J by 6 bases, with 11 bases left in between. This CDR3 is built from 14 residues. CDR3 nucleotide sequence: TGTGCCAGCAGTGAAGCGCTTGGGAGGAATGGCTACACCTTC. Protein sequence: CASSEALGRNGYTF.

This clonotype was detected a few times. The V and J genes are TRBV24-1 and TRBJ1-2; the D is unclear. CDR3 length equals 14 residues. The ends were cut back, 9 bases at V and 2 bases at J, with 15 bases in the middle. Germline V lookup: CDR1 KGHDR, CDR2 SFDVKD. Here the CDR3 DNA reads TGTGCCACCCCTGAGTCGTTCGAGAACTATGGCTACACCTTC. Translating gives CATPESFENYGYTF.

This clonotype was seen repeatedly, ten times or more. V is TRBV5-4 and J is TRBJ2-7; 8 nucleotides align to TRBD2. CDR3 length: 16 residues. The V and J ends lost 3 bases and 1 base, in that order; junction bases with no gene match: 9. CDR1 and CDR2 (germline): SGHNT, YYREEE (reference sequence). The chain's CDR3 is CASSSGLATTSYEQYF. The CDR3 DNA reads as TGTGCCAGCAGCTCTGGACTAGCCACTACTTCCTACGAGCAGTACTTC.

This clonotype was found many times. The chain recombines TRBV3-1 with TRBJ1-1; D is undetermined. Trimming cost V 3 bases and J 5 bases, with 10 bases left between them. This CDR3 contains 13 residues. Germline V gene data show CDR1 as LGHDT and CDR2 as YNNKEL (reference sequence). In nucleotides, the CDR3 is TGTGCCAGCAGCCAGGGCTCGGGAACTGAAGCTTTCTTT. This sequence encodes CASSQGSGTEAFF.

The chain carries TRBV15 and TRBJ2-7, with TRBD2 matching over 7 bases. The germline CDR1 and CDR2 sequences are LNHNV and YYDKDF (reference sequence). The CDR3 sequence is 16 residues long. V lost 0 bases, J lost 7 bases, and 12 bases stayed unmatched. The chain's CDR3 is CATSRDLGRALDEQYF. DNA of the CDR3: TGTGCCACCAGCAGAGATCTGGGGAGGGCTCTCGATGAGCAGTACTTC.

In DNA form, the CDR3 reads TGTGCCAGCATCGGCCCCGAGGGCGGCGGCTACACCTTC. Protein sequence: CASIGPEGGGYTF. The chain links TRBV7-2 to TRBJ1-2; no firm D call. This CDR3 is built from 13 residues. Germline V gives CDR1 SGHTA, CDR2 FQGNSA. V lost 7 bases to trimming and J lost 8 bases, with 17 bases between them.

This clonotype was detected many times. This chain uses TRBV5-8 with TRBJ2-7; TRBD2 matches 9 bases. Germline V CDR1 and CDR2: SGHTS, YDEGEE. This CDR3 is 14 amino acids long. After removal of 1 base from V and 4 bases from J, the junction contained 3 bases not matched to a gene. Written as DNA, the CDR3 is TGTGCCAGCAGCTTGATGCTAGCGGGGTACGAGCAGTACTTC. Encoded protein: CASSLMLAGYEQYF.

This clonotype was detected only a few times. The V call is TRBV27, the J call TRBJ2-7, with D uncertain. This CDR3 region has 11 residues. V was clipped by 10 bases and J by 4 bases, with 11 bases between them. CDR1 and CDR2 (germline): MNHEY, SMNVEV (reference sequence). Written as DNA, the CDR3 is TGTGCCATCAGGAACCGATACGAGCAGTACTTC. It codes for CAIRNRYEQYF.

This clonotype was recorded at least ten times. V and J are TRBV10-3 and TRBJ1-2; D possibly corresponds to TRBD1 (5 bases). The CDR3 length is 12 residues. Trimming pared 4 bases from V and 6 bases from J, leaving 9 bases between. The germline V gene encodes CDR1 ENHRY and CDR2 SYGVKD. The CDR3 DNA sequence: TGTGCCATCAGTGGGGACGCGGATGGCTACACCTTC. It is translated as CAISGDADGYTF.

This clonotype was seen many times. The chain combines TRBV4-2 with TRBJ2-5; either TRBD1 or TRBD2 may fit D (5 bases each). The CDR3 extends over 17 amino acids. Trimming removed 1 base from V and 1 base from J, with 16 bases in between. The germline CDR1 and CDR2 sequences are LGHNA and YNFKEQ. CDR3 bases: TGTGCCAGCAGCCAAGGTGGCGGGTGGGGCCCCCAAGAGACCCAGTACTTC. Amino acid sequence: CASSQGGGWGPQETQYF.